The entry below describes one T cell receptor (beta chain). Its antigen is not identified. The germline CDR1 and CDR2 sequences are SGHTA and FQGNSA. V lost 0 bases, J lost 5 bases, and 14 bases lay in between. The CDR3 is 15 residues long. The data derive from a study of T-cell reconstitution after alpha-beta-depleted transplantation in children. The study's findings and limits: Alpha-beta T cells about two months after transplant reportedly derived from several hundred expanded graft clones. Where some patients showed high TCRbeta diversity at day 60, it came from recipient T cells and thymic progenitors that had survived.

The authors prepared the TCRbeta library with unique molecular identifiers. One entry per CDR3 protein, called by TCRdb with MiXCR from the PCR reads. In the table there are over 90,000 distinct CDR3 sequences, 6% of which are singletons. The sequence came from a female patient between 2 and 10 years old who had a stem cell transplant for Fanconi anemia, so the T cells may come from the graft donor. The gene calls are TRBV7-2 and TRBJ2-7; a weak D match, TRBD2 (6 bases). The sequencing here drew on PBMCs, mostly from graft donor cells, taken 60 days after TCRalphabeta/CD19-depleted stem cell transplant. CDR3 in DNA: TGTGCCAGCAGCTTAGCGATGGGGCGCGGGAACGAGCAGTACTTC. Protein product: CASSLAMGRGNEQYF.